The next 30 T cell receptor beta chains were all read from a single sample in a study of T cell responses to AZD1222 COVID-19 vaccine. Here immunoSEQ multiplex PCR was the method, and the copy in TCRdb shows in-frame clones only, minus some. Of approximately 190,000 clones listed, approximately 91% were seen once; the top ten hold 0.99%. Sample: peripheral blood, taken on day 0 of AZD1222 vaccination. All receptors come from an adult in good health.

CDR3: CASSRQGKGSPLHF. The CDR3 DNA reads TGTGCCAGCAGCCGACAGGGGAAGGGTTCACCCCTCCACTTT. The chain links TRBV7-3 to TRBJ1-6, with 8 bases matching TRBD1. The germline gives CDR1 SGHTA, CDR2 FQGTGA. The CDR3 contains 14 residues. The junction had 6 bases not matched to a gene; V was cut back by 5 bases and J by 9 bases.

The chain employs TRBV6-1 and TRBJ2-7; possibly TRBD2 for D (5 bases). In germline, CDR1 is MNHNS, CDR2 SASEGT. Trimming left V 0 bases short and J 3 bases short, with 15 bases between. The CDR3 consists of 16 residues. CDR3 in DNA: TGTGCCAGCAGTGAAGCGGGGTACAGCGGTTTCTACGAGCAGTACTTC. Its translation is CASSEAGYSGFYEQYF.

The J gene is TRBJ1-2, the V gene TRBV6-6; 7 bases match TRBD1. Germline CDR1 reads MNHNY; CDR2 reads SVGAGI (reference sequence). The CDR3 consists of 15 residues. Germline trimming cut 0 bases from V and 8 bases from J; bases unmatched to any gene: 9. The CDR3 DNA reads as TGTGCCAGCAGTTACTCTGAACAGGGGTCCCAGGGCTACACCTTC. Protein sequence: CASSYSEQGSQGYTF.

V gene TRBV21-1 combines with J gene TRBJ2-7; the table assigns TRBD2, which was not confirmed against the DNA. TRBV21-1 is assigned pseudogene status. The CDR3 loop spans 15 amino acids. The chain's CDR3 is CASSVRGGVNGEQYF. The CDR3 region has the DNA TGTGCCAGCAGCGTTCGAGGGGGGGTTAATGGGGAGCAGTACTTC.

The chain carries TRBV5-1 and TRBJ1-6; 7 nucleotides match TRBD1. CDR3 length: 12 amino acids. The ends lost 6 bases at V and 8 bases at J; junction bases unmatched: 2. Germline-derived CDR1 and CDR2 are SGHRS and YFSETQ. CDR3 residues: CASNQGDSPLHF. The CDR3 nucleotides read TGCGCCAGCAACCAGGGGGATTCACCCCTCCACTTT.

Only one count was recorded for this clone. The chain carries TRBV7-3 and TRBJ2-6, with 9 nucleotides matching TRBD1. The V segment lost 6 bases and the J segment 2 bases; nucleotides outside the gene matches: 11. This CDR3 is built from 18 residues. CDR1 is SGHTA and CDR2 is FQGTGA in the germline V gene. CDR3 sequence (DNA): TGTGCCAGCAGTTCCTGGGGACAGGGACAGGCTGGGGCCAACGTCCTGACTTTC. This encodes CASSSWGQGQAGANVLTF.

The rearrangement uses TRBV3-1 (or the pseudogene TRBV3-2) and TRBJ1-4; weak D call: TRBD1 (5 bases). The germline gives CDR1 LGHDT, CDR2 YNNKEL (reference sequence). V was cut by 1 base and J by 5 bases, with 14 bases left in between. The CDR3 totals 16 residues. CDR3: CASSQVRGDPNEKLFF. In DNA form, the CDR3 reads TGTGCCAGCAGCCAAGTCCGTGGGGACCCGAATGAAAAACTGTTTTTT.

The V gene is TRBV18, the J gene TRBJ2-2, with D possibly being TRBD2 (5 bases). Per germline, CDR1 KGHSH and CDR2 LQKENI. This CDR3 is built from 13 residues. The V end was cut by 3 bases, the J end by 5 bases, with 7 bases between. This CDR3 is CASSPTGTGELFF. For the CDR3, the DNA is TGTGCCAGCTCACCGACGGGGACCGGGGAGCTGTTTTTT. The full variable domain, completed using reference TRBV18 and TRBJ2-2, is NAGVMQNPRHLVRRRGQEARLRCSPMKGHSHVYWYRQLPEEGLKFMVYLQKENIIDESGMPKERFSAEFPKEGPSILRIQQVVRGDSAAYFCASSPTGTGELFFGEGSRLTVL.

The CDR3 region has the DNA TGTGCCAGCAGCTTGGCAAACACTGAAGCTTTCTTT. Encoded protein: CASSLANTEAFF. V gene TRBV5-4 combines with J gene TRBJ1-1; no clear D gene. Per germline, CDR1 SGHNT and CDR2 YYREEE (reference sequence). V was clipped by 0 bases and J by 2 bases, with 2 bases between them. CDR3 length: 12 amino acids.

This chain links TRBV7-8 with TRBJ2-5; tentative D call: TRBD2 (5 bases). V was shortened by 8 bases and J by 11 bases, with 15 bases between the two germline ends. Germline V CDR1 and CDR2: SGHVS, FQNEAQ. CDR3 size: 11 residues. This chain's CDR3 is CASGSGPAQYF. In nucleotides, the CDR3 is TGTGCCAGCGGAAGCGGACCCGCACAGTACTTC.

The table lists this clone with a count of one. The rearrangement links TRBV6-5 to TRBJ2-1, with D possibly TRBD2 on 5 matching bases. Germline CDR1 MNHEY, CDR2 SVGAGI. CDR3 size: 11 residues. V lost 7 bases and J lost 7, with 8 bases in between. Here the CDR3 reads CASIRGNEQFF. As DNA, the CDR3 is TGTGCCAGCATAAGAGGGAATGAGCAGTTCTTC.

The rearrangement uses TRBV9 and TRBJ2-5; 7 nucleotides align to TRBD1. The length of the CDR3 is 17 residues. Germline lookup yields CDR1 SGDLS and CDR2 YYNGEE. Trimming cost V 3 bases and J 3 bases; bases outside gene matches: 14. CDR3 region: CASSERTGLSSEETQYF. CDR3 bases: TGTGCCAGCAGCGAGCGGACAGGTCTTTCTTCTGAAGAGACCCAGTACTTC.

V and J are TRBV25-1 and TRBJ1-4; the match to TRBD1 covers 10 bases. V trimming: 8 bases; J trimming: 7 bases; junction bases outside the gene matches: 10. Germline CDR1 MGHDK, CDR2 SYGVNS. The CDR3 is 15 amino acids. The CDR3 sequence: CASLGTGESGEKLFF. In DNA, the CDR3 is TGTGCCAGCCTCGGGACAGGGGAATCGGGTGAAAAACTGTTTTTT.

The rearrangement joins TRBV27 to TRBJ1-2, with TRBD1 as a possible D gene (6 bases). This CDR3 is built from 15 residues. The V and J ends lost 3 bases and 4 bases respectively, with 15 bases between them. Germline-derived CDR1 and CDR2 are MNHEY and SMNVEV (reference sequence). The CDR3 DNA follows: TGTGCCAGCAGTTTTTCTCCGGACAGCCTCTATGGCTACACCTTC. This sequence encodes CASSFSPDSLYGYTF.

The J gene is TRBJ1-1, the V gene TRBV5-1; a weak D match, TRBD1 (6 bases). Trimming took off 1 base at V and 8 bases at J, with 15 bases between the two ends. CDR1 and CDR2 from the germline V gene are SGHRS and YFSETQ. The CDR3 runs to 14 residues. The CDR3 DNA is TGCGCCAGCAGCTTGCAAACCTCGGACAGCGAAGCTTTCTTT. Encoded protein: CASSLQTSDSEAFF.

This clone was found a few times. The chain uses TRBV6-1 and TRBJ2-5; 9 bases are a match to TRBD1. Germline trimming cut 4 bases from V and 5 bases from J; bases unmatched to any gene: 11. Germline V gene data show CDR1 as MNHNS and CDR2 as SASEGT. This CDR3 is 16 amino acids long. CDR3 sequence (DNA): TGTGCCAGCAGTGTGACCTCGACAGGGGGACACGAGACCCAGTACTTC. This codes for CASSVTSTGGHETQYF.

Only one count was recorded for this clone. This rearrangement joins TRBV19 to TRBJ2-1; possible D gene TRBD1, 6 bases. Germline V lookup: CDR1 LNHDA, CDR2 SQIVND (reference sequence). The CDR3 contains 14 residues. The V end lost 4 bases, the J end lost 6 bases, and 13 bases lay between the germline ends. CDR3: CASSRNRVGNEQFF. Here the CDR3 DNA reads TGTGCCAGTAGTAGAAACAGGGTCGGCAATGAGCAGTTCTTC.

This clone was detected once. The CDR3 DNA is TGTGCCAGCTCACCCAAGGGGGCCCATAATTTTGTAGTTGGTTCACCCCTCCACTTT. Protein: CASSPKGAHNFVVGSPLHF. The V gene is TRBV18, the J gene TRBJ1-6, with TRBD1 matching over 7 bases. The CDR3 has 19 amino acids. The germline V gene encodes CDR1 KGHSH and CDR2 LQKENI. The V segment lost 3 bases and the J segment 9 bases; nucleotides outside the gene matches: 20.

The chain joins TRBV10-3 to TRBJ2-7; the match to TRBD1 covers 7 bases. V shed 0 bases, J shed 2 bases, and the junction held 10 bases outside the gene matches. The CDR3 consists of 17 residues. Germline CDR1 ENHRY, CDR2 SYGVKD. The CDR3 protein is CAISESISRQGTYEQYF. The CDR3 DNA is TGTGCCATCAGTGAGTCGATTAGTCGACAGGGAACCTACGAGCAGTACTTC.

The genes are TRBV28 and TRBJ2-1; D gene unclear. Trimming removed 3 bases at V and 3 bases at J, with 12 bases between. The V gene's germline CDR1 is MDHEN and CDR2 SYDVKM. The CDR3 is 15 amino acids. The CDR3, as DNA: TGTGCCAGCAGTTTCCCTGATTACTACTACAATGAGCAGTTCTTC. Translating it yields CASSFPDYYYNEQFF.

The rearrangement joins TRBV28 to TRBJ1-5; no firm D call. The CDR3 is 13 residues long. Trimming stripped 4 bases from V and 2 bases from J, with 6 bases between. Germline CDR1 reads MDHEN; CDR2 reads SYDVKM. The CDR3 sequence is CASSSLGNQPQHF. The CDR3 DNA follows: TGTGCCAGCAGTTCCTTAGGCAATCAGCCCCAGCATTTT.

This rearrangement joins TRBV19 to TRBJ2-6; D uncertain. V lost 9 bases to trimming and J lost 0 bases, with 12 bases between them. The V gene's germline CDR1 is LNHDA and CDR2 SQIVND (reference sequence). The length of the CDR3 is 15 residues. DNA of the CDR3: TGTGCCAGCATAAAATCCACCTCTGGGGCCAACGTCCTGACTTTC. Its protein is CASIKSTSGANVLTF.

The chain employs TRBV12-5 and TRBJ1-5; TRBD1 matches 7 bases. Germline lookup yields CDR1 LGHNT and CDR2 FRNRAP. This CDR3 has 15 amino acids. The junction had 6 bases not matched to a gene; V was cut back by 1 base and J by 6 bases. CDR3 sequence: CASGLGQGDGQPQHF. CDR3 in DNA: TGTGCTAGTGGTTTGGGACAGGGAGACGGTCAGCCCCAGCATTTT. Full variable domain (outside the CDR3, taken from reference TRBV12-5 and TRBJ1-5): DARVTQTPRHKVTEMGQEVTMRCQPILGHNTVFWYRQTMMQGLELLAYFRNRAPLDDSGMPKDRFSAEMPDATLATLKIQPSEPRDSAVYFCASGLGQGDGQPQHFGDGTRLSIL.

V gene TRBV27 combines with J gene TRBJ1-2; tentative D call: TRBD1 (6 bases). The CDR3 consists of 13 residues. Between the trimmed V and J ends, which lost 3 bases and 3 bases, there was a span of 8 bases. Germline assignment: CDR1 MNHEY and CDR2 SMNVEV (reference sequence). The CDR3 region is CASSFSGDYGYTF. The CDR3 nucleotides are TGTGCCAGCAGTTTCTCAGGGGACTATGGCTACACCTTC.

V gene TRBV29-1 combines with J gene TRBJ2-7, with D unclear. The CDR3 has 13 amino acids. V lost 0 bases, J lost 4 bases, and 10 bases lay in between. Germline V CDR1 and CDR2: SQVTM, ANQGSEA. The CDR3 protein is CSVEDIQRYEQYF. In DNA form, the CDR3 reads TGCAGCGTTGAAGACATACAGAGATACGAGCAGTACTTC.

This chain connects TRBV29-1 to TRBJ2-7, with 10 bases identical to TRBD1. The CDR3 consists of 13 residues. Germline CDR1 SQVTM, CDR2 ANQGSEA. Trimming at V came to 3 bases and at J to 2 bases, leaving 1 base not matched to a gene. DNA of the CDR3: TGCAGCGTTGAGGGGACAGGGGCCTACGAGCAGTACTTC. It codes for CSVEGTGAYEQYF.

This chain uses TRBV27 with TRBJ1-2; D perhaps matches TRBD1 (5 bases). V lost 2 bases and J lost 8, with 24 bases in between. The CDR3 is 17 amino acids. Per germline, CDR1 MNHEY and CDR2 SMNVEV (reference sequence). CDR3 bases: TGTGCCAGCAGTTTACATTCCAGGGTAGGGGAGCGGGGGGGCTACACCTTC. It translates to CASSLHSRVGERGGYTF.

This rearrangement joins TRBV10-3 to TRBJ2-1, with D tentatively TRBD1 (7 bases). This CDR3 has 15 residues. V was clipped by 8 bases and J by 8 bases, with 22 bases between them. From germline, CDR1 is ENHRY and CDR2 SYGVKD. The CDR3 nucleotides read TGTGCCATCCGGAATGGAGGGGACAGCTATGATGAGCAGTTCTTC. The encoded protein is CAIRNGGDSYDEQFF.

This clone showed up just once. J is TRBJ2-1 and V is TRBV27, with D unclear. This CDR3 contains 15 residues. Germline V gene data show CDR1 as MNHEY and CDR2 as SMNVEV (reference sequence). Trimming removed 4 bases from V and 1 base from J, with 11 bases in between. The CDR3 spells CASSSSERSYNEQFF. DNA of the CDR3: TGTGCCAGCAGTTCGAGCGAGAGGTCCTACAATGAGCAGTTCTTC.

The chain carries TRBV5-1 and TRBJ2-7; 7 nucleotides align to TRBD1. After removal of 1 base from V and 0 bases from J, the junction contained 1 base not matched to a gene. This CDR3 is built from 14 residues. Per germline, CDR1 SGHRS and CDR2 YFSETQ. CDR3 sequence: CASSLYRGSYEQYF. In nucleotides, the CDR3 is TGCGCCAGCAGCTTGTACAGGGGCTCCTACGAGCAGTACTTC.